This T cell receptor beta chain was captured in a study of blood T cell repertoires in COVID-19 (dated by TCRdb to the early 2020s). Regarding the research as a whole: Collaborator samples came from the United States, Italy and Spain and covered acute and convalescent phases of COVID-19. The samples were drawn from the first 160 participants of the ongoing ImmuneRACE study and from about 1,200 subjects provided by 6 global collaborators. The sample metadata nearly always contained a de-identified subject ID, COVID-19 status, age in years and sex. Where HLA class I and class II types were available, the types were taken from metadata supplied by the sample provider, not from assay-based typing. The repertoires were released in a freely available public database intended as a resource for research on the immune response to SARS-CoV-2. The material from the prospective study consisted of cDNA or gDNA derived from T cells, B-cell-depleted T cells, or PBMCs. Deeply sampled blood TCRbeta repertoires from subjects exposed to, actively infected with, or recovered from COVID-19 were included in the dataset.

TCRbeta CDR3 regions were amplified from genomic DNA using the immunoSEQ Assay, a bias-controlled multiplex PCR. In the source study's methods: The number of nucleated cells in each sample was estimated from the amplification of reference gene primers within the assay. Sequence reads were collapsed and filtered to measure the absolute abundance of every unique TCRbeta CDR3 rearrangement. For each sample, productive Simpson clonality was calculated as the square root of Simpson's diversity index across productive rearrangements. TCRdb holds this immuneACCESS table with in-frame rearrangements only. Some clones are missing; in checked studies, unresolved V genes explain under half, and the rest has no known cause. The DNA gave D and trimming, while V, J and clone size come from that table. Here the sample has 70,000 to 75,000 clones; 88% occur a single time. The ten biggest clones cover 4.5% to 5.5% of the sample.

Worth noting for this clone: Its antigen is not yet known. Per-base qualities were not stored, and no clone one base away is much larger.

Each collaborating institution followed its own protocols to collect whole blood in K2EDTA tubes. For TCRbeta analysis, collaborator samples were shipped as frozen whole blood, as isolated PBMCs, or as DNA extracted from either sample type. Results the study describes overall, beyond this receptor: The amount of clinical and demographic metadata varied by source and participant and was provided uncurated.

CDR3 length: 15 amino acids, cysteine to phenylalanine. Only CDR3 DNA remains: 45 bases, in frame from the first base. V drops 0 bases and J drops 3 bases, leaving 14 bases in between. CDR1 and CDR2, looked up from the germline V gene, are SQVTM and ANQGSEA. Sequences were obtained from peripheral blood. This sequence was found in a human donor in a cohort sampled during active COVID-19. The chain links TRBV29-1 with TRBJ1-2, with the D segment identity uncertain. Read as DNA, the sequence is TGCAGCGTTGAAGATCGGGTTCAAAGCTACTATGGCTACACCTTC. Its translation reads: CSVEDRVQSYYGYTF.